The source of this T cell receptor beta chain is a study of T cell responses to AZD1222 COVID-19 vaccine. Findings and caveats of the study: Targets within unmutated variant regions were reportedly found for nearly half of spike-specific TCRs. White British ancestry dominated among donors, who included more females, and clonal diversity was possibly underestimated. The CD4 TCRs associated with vaccination extended across spike and predominated at 160-218 and 743-854.

CDR1 and CDR2 from the germline V gene are SGHRS and YFSETQ. The V and J ends lost 6 bases and 4 bases respectively, with 10 bases between them. The CDR3 has 12 residues. Data came from immunoSEQ multiplex PCR; TCRdb stores just in-frame clones and leaves some out. Of about 160,000 clones in the sample, roughly nine tenths were seen once. Worth noting for this clone: Its cognate antigen is unknown.

The source material was peripheral blood, sampled on day 0 of AZD1222 vaccination. The genes are TRBV5-1 and TRBJ1-1; the D is unclear. The receptor was isolated from an adult in good health. CDR3 DNA sequence: TGCGCCAGCACCGAACCAGGCACTGAAGCTTTCTTT. Translating gives CASTEPGTEAFF.